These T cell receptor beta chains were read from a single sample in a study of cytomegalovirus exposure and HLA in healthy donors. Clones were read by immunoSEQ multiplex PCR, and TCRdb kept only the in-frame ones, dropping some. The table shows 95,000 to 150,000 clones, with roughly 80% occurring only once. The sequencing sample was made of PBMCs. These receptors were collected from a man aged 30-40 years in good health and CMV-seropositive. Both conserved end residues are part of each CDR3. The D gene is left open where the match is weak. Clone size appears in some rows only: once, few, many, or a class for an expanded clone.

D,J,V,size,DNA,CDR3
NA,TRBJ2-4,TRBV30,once,TGTGCCTGGAGTCTCGGGGGCATTCAGTACTTC,CAWSLGGIQYF
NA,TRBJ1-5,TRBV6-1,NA,TGTGCCAGCGACGTGGGGGGTTATAGCAATCAGCCCCAGCATTTT,CASDVGGYSNQPQHF
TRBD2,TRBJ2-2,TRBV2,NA,TGTGCCAGCAGGCGACTAGCGGGAACCGGGGAGCTGTTTTTT,CASRRLAGTGELFF
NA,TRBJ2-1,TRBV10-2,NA,TGCGCCAGCAGTGAGCTAACAGGGATTGGGGCCGCTGAGCAGTTCTTC,CASSELTGIGAAEQFF
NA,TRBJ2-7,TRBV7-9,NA,TGTGCCAGCAGCTTAACGGGAAAGAAGGACTACTTC,CASSLTGKKDYF
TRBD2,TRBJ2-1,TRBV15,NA,TGTGCCACCAGCAGATCCCGGACTAGCGGGACGTACAATGAGCAGTTCTTC,CATSRSRTSGTYNEQFF
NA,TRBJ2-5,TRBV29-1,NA,TGCAGCACCCGACAGCGAAGCTTTTGGGAGACCCAGTACTTC,CSTRQRSFWETQYF
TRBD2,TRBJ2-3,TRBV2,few,TGTGCCAGCAGTTACGGACTAGGCGGGGCAGATACGCAGTATTTT,CASSYGLGGADTQYF
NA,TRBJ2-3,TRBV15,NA,TGTGCCACCAGCACAACCCGGAGGGCGACAGATACGCAGTATTTT,CATSTTRRATDTQYF
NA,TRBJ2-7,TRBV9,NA,TGTGCCAGCAGCCCTTCTCCCAGAGGGACCTACGAGCAGTACTTC,CASSPSPRGTYEQYF
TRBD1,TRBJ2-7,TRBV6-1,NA,TGTGCCAGCACTGGGACAGGGTTACACGAGCAGTACTTC,CASTGTGLHEQYF
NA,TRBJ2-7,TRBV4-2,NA,TGTGCCAGCAGCCGGTCGGTTAGCTCCTACGAGCAGTACTTC,CASSRSVSSYEQYF
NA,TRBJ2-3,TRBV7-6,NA,TGTGCCAGCAGCTTAGTTCCAGGGGGGGATACGCAGTATTTT,CASSLVPGGDTQYF
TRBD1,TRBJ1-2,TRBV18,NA,TGTGCCAGCTCACCGACCGGACAGGGTATGACCGAGGGTAATGGCTACACCTTC,CASSPTGQGMTEGNGYTF
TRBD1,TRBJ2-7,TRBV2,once,TGTGCCAGCACCGAGGGACAGGGTATCTACGAGCAGTACTTC,CASTEGQGIYEQYF
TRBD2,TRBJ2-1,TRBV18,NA,TGTGCCAGCTCACCGGCGAGCGGGAGTGGAAATGAGCAGTTCTTC,CASSPASGSGNEQFF
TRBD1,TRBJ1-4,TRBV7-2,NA,TGTGCCAGCAGCTTCAACAGGGGCAGGCAGGAAAAACTGTTTTTT,CASSFNRGRQEKLFF
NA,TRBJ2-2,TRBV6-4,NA,TGTGCCAGCAGTGACTCACGGGTTTCCGGGGAGCTGTTTTTT,CASSDSRVSGELFF
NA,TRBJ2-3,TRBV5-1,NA,TGCGCCAGCAGCTTGGGCGGGTCAAGAGGGACAGATACGCAGTATTTT,CASSLGGSRGTDTQYF
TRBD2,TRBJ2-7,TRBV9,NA,TGTGCCAGCAGCGTAAGGTGGGAGGGGAACGAGCAGTACTTC,CASSVRWEGNEQYF
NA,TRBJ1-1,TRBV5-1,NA,TGCGCCAGCAGCCACACCTCCCACCAGGCCGAAGCTTTCTTT,CASSHTSHQAEAFF
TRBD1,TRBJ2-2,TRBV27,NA,TGTGCCACCGGTTTGGGGATGTGGGGACAGGGAATAGCGGGGGAGCTGTTTTTT,CATGLGMWGQGIAGELFF
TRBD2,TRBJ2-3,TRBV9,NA,TGTGCCAGCAGCGTATTCCTAGCGGGCACAGATACGCAGTATTTT,CASSVFLAGTDTQYF
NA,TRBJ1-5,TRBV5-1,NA,TGCGCCAGCAGCTTGACCACAGGCAATCAGCCCCAGCATTTT,CASSLTTGNQPQHF
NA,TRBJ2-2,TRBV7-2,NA,TGTGCCAGCAGCTCCCTGTGGAACACCGGGGAGCTGTTTTTT,CASSSLWNTGELFF